The T cell receptor (beta chain) described here comes from a study of shared clonotypes between healthy human individuals. Across the study: The study used three CD4 naive, three CD4 memory, two CD8 naive and one CD8 memory plate per donor.

This clone was counted only a few times. The CDR3 sequence is 15 residues long. Germline CDR1 is SGHTA and CDR2 is FQGNSA. Trimming cost V 5 bases and J 6 bases; bases outside gene matches: 7. The method was immunoSEQ multiplex PCR; TCRdb's version includes in-frame clones alone and lacks a portion of them. The table includes 2 million to 2.5 million clones, under 97% detected once. This TCR derives from a man aged 18 to 29 in good health. The sequencing sample was made of naive CD4+ T cells sorted from blood. Subset given: CD45RA+ positively selected. The chain employs TRBV7-2 and TRBJ2-2, with 9 bases lining up with TRBD1. The DNA for the CDR3 is TGTGCCAGCAGCCTACCGGGACAGGGTTCCGGGGAGCTGTTTTTT. Its translation: CASSLPGQGSGELFF.